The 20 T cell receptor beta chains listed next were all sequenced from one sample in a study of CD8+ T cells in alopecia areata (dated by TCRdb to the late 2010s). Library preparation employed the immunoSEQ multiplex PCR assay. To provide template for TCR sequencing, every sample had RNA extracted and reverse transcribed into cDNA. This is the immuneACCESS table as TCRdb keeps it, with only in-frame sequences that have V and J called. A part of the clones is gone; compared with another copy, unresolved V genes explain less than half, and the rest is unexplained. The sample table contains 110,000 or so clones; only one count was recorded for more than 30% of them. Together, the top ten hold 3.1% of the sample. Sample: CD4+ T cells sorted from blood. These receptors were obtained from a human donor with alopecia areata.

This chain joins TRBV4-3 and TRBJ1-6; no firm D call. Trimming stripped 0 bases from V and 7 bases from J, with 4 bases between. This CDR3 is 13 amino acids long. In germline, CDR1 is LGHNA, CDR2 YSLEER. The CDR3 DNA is TGCGCCAGCAGCCAAGAATTGAATTCACCCCTCCACTTT. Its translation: CASSQELNSPLHF.

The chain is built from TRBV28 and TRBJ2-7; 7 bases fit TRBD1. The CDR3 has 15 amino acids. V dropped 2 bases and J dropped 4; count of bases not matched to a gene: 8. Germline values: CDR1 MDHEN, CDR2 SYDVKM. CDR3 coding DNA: TGTGCCAGCAGTTTAGGGGGACAGTACCGGTACGAGCAGTACTTC. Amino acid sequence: CASSLGGQYRYEQYF.

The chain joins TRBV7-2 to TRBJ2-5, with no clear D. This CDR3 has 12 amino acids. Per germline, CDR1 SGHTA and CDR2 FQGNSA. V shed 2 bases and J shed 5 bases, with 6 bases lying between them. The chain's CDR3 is CASSLMSETQYF. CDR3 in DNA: TGTGCCAGCAGCTTAATGTCGGAGACCCAGTACTTC.

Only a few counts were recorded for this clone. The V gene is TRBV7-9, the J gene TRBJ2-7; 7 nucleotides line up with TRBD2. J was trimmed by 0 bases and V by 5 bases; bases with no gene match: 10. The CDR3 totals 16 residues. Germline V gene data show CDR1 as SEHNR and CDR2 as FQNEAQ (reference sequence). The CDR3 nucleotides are TGTGCCAGCAGCCCACTGGGAGCGGGGAGCTCCTACGAGCAGTACTTC. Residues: CASSPLGAGSSYEQYF.

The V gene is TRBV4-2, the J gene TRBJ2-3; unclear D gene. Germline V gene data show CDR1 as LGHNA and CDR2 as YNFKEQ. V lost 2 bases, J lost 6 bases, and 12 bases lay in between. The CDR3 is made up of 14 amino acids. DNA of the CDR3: TGTGCCAGCAGCCAAAGATCAGAAATCGATACGCAGTATTTT. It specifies CASSQRSEIDTQYF.

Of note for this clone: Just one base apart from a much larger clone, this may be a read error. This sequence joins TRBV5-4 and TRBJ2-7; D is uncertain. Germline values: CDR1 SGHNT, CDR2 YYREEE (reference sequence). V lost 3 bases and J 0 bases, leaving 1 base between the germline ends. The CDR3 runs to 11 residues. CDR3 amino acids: CASSSSYEQYF. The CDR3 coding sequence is TGTGCCAGCAGCTCCTCCTACGAGCAGTACTTC.

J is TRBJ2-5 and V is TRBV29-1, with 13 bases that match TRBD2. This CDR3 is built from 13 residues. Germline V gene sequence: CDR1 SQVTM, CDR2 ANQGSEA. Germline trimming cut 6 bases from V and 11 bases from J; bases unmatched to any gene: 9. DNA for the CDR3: TGCAGCGTCTCGACTAGCGGGAGGATAGGGCAGTACTTC. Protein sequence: CSVSTSGRIGQYF.

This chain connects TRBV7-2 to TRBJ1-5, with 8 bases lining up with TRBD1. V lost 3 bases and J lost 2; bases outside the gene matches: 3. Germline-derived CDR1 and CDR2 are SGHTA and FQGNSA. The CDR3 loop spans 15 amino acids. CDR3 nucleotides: TGTGCCAGCAGCTTCGACAGGGGTGGCAATCAGCCCCAGCATTTT. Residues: CASSFDRGGNQPQHF.

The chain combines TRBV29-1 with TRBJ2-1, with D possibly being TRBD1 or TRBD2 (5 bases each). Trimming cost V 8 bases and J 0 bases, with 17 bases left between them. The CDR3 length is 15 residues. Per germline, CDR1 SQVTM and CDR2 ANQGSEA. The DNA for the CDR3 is TGCAGCCTGGGACGGGGAATGAGCTCCTACAATGAGCAGTTCTTC. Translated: CSLGRGMSSYNEQFF.

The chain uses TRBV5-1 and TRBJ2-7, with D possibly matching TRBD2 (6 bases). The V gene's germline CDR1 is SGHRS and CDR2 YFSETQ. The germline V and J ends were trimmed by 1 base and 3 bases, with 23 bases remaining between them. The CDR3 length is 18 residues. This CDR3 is CASSLTNFLASAHYEQYF. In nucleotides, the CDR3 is TGCGCCAGCAGCTTGACCAATTTCCTTGCTAGCGCACACTACGAGCAGTACTTC. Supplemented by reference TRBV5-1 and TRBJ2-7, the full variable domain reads KAGVTQTPRYLIKTRGQQVTLSCSPISGHRSVSWYQQTPGQGLQFLFEYFSETQRNKGNFPGRFSGRQFSNSRSEMNVSTLELGDSALYLCASSLTNFLASAHYEQYFGPGTRLTVT.

CDR3 amino acids: CSVGGAFF. In nucleotides, the CDR3 is TGCAGCGTTGGCGGAGCTTTCTTT. The genes are TRBV29-1 and TRBJ1-1, with D unclear. CDR1 and CDR2 from the germline V gene are SQVTM and ANQGSEA. The V gene lost 4 bases and the J gene lost 10 bases, with 4 bases spanning the gap. This CDR3 contains 8 residues.

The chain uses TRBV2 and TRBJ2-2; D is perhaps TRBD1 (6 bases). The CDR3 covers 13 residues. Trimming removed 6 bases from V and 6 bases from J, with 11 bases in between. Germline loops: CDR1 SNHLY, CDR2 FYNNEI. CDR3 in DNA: TGTGCCAGCAGGGCCACAGGGTCCGGGGAGCTGTTTTTT. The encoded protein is CASRATGSGELFF. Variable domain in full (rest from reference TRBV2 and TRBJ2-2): EPEVTQTPSHQVTQMGQEVILRCVPISNHLYFYWYRQILGQKVEFLVSFYNNEISEKSEIFDDQFSVERPDGSNFTLKIRSTKLEDSAMYFCASRATGSGELFFGEGSRLTVL.

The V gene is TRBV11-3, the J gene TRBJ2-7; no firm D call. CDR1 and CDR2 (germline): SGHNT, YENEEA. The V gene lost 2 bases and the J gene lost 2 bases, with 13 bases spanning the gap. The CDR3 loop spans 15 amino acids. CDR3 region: CASSLTKDGAYEQYF. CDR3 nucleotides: TGTGCCAGCAGCTTAACAAAAGACGGAGCCTACGAGCAGTACTTC.

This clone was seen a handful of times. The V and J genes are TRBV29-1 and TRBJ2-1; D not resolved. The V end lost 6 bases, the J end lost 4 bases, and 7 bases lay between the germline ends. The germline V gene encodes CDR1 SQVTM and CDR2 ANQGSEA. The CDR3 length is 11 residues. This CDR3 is CSVDKYNEQFF. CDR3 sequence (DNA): TGCAGCGTCGACAAGTACAATGAGCAGTTCTTC.

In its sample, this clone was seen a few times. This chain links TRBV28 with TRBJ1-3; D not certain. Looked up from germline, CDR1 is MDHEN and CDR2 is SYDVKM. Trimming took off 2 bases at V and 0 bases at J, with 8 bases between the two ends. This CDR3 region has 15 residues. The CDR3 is CASSLRAYSGNTIYF. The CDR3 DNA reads TGTGCCAGCAGTTTAAGGGCATACTCTGGAAACACCATATATTTT.

CDR3 in amino acids: CSTIAQGTEGYGYTF. The CDR3 DNA sequence: TGCAGCACGATAGCTCAGGGGACTGAGGGCTATGGCTACACCTTC. The chain uses TRBV29-1 and TRBJ1-2; maybe TRBD1 (6 bases). V lost 8 bases to trimming and J lost 4 bases, with 23 bases between them. This CDR3 spans 15 amino acids. CDR1 SQVTM and CDR2 ANQGSEA come from the germline V gene.

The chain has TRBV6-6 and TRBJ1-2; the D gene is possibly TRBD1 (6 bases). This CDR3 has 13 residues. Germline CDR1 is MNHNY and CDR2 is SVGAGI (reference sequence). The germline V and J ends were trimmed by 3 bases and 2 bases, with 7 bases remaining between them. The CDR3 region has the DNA TGTGCCAGCAGTTATGGACAGAACTATGGCTACACCTTC. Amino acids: CASSYGQNYGYTF.

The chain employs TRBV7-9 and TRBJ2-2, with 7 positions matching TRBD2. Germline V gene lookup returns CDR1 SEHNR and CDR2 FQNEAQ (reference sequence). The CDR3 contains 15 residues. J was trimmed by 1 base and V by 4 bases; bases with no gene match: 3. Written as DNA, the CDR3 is TGTGCCAGCAGCTCGGGAGGCCTGAACACCGGGGAGCTGTTTTTT. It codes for CASSSGGLNTGELFF.

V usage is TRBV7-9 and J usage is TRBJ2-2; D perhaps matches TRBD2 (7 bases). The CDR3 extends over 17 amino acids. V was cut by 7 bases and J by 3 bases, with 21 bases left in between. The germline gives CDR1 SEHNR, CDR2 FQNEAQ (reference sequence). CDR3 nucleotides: TGTGCCAGCATCCCGATGGCGGGGGCGCAGGACACCGGGGAGCTGTTTTTT. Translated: CASIPMAGAQDTGELFF.

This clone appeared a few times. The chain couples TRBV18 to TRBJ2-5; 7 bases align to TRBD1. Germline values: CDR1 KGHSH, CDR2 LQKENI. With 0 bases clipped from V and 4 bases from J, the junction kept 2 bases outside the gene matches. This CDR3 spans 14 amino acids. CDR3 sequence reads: CASSPPGGSETQYF. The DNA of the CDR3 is TGTGCCAGCTCACCACCAGGGGGCTCAGAGACCCAGTACTTC.